The TCR beta chain described here comes from a study of beta chain features in type 1 diabetes. Study background: Summed over all samples, the examined sorted cells came to roughly 110 million. Regarding the study as a whole: All four CD4+ subsets of Type 1 diabetes patients contained TCRB CDR3s that were moderately but significantly shorter.

Every bit of the isolated RNA underwent reverse transcription, so sequencing read expressed TCRB transcripts. Produced via immunoSEQ multiplex PCR; TCRdb's table is partial and in-frame only. This table holds 100,000 to 150,000 clones, about a sixth found once. In the case of this clone: Its antigen is not known.

This CDR3 spans 12 amino acids. Trimming pared 6 bases from V and 10 bases from J, leaving 12 bases between. The germline V gene has CDR1 MNHEY and CDR2 SMNVEV (reference sequence). CD4+ naive, central memory, regulatory and stem cell-like memory cells were sorted via CD45RO/CCR7/CD25/CD127/CD95/CD27. The sequenced sample consisted of central memory CD4+ T cells from blood. The receptor was isolated from a man aged 25-45 years with type 1 diabetes. The chain combines TRBV27 with TRBJ1-4; D gene unclear. CDR3 region: CASRPALGKLFF. The CDR3 region has the DNA TGTGCCAGCAGACCTGCCTTGGGAAAACTGTTTTTT.